This T cell receptor beta chain was retrieved from a study of blood T cell repertoires in COVID-19. Study summary: Donors in the United States, Italy and Spain gave samples during acute or convalescent COVID-19. The analysed material was cDNA or gDNA that came from T cells, B-cell-depleted T cells, or PBMCs.

V shed 3 bases and J 7 bases; nucleotides not matched to a gene: 6. Germline V gene sequence: CDR1 LNHDA, CDR2 SQIVND (reference sequence). The CDR3 length is 13 residues. Original handling: Counts of nucleated cells, estimated from reference gene primer amplification, were obtained. The assay was immunoSEQ multiplex PCR, and TCRdb's table has in-frame clones only and misses some. That table gives V, J and clone size, and the DNA gave D and trimming. The repertoire holds about 210,000 clones, with about four fifths as singletons. The sequence was collected from a woman aged 50 to 60 with acute or convalescent COVID-19. The rearrangement links TRBV19 to TRBJ2-7, with 7 nucleotides matching TRBD1. Specimen: peripheral blood. CDR3 residues: CASSMTGLEEQYF. The CDR3 region has the DNA TGTGCCAGTAGTATGACAGGGCTGGAAGAGCAGTACTTC.